This TCR beta chain is from a study of blood T cell repertoires in COVID-19. As for the study in general: PBMCs, B-cell-depleted T cells, or T cells provided the cDNA or gDNA that made up the material.

Measured with immunoSEQ multiplex PCR; TCRdb has only the in-frame clones, and not every one. This repertoire shows around 200,000 clones, around 87% found once; its top ten account for around 3%. This clone is a singleton in its sample. Sequenced input: peripheral blood. The TCR sequence derives from a man aged 35 to 55 with active or convalescent COVID-19.

CDR3: CASSEPLELSNYGYTF. DNA for the CDR3: TGTGCCAGCAGCGAACCCTTGGAGCTATCTAACTATGGCTACACCTTC. The chain employs TRBV5-4 and TRBJ1-2; no clear D gene. The CDR3 runs 16 residues. V was clipped by 4 bases and J by 0 bases, with 16 bases between them. Per germline, CDR1 SGHNT and CDR2 YYREEE (reference sequence).